The T cell receptor (beta chain) under discussion was sequenced for a study of blood T cell repertoires in COVID-19. In the study overall: The United States, Italy and Spain provided the acute and convalescent COVID-19 samples. T cells, B-cell-depleted T cells, or PBMCs provided the cDNA or gDNA that served as material.

In the original analysis: Cell counts per sample came from amplifying reference gene primers. Profiled with immunoSEQ multiplex PCR; TCRdb holds only in-frame clones, not every one. V and J calls plus clone size are reproduced from that table; the DNA served to infer D and trimming. The data hold almost 50,000 clones, with around 80% observed a single time. The length of the CDR3 is 17 residues. From germline, CDR1 is LNHDA and CDR2 SQIVND (reference sequence). With V trimmed by 2 bases and J by 3 bases, 9 bases remained unmatched. This TCR was recovered from a man between 65 and 85 years old with acute or convalescent COVID-19. This chain uses TRBV19 with TRBJ2-1; 8 nucleotides match TRBD2. Sample: peripheral blood. The CDR3, as DNA: TGTGCCAGTAGTATAACGGGGACTAGTAGTAACTACAATGAGCAGTTCTTC. Translating gives CASSITGTSSNYNEQFF.